These 12 T cell receptor beta chains were sequenced from one sample in a study of T cell clonality in common variable immunodeficiency. The table came from immunoSEQ multiplex PCR; TCRdb's copy has only in-frame clones and leaves some out. The counts give more than 35,000 clones, none of them seen only once; approximately 3.2% is held by the top ten. Sequencing used peripheral blood mononuclear cells. The receptors originated from a person between 18 and 75 years old in good health.

This clone was recorded many times. The read ends 3 residues shy of where the CDR3 ends; the end is completed using the germline J gene. The chain carries TRBV7-9 and TRBJ2-7; maybe TRBD1 (5 bases). There are 13 residues in the CDR3. Germline V gives CDR1 SEHNR, CDR2 FQNEAQ (reference sequence). V lost 1 base and J lost 2, with 6 bases in between. The CDR3 protein is CASSLGRAYEQYF. CDR3 DNA, as far as it was read: TGTGCCAGCAGCTTAGGCAGGGCCTACGAG.

This clone was picked up many times. Coverage ceases 3 residues before the CDR3 finishes, and the germline J gene fills in the end. V is TRBV5-6 and J is TRBJ2-5; tentative D call: TRBD1 (5 bases). Germline lookup yields CDR1 SGHDT and CDR2 YYEEEE. Trimming shortened V by 2 bases and J by 2 bases, and 13 bases separated the two germline ends. The CDR3 sequence is 15 residues long. The sequenced part of the CDR3 DNA is TGTGCCAGCAGCTTCCTTGGGGCAGGGCAAGAGACC. Protein sequence: CASSFLGAGQET. In full, the CDR3 reads CASSFLGAGQETQYF. The whole variable domain, remainder taken from reference TRBV5-6 and TRBJ2-5, is DAGVTQSPTHLIKTRGQQVTLRCSPKSGHDTVSWYQQALGQGPQFIFQYYEEEERQRGNFPDRFSGHQFPNYSSELNVNALLLGDSALYLCASSFLGAGQETQYFGPGTRLLVL.

This clone was detected many times. The read ends 3 residues early relative to the CDR3; the germline J gene fills the gap. The V gene is TRBV11-2, the J gene TRBJ2-7, with D uncertain. Germline V gene lookup returns CDR1 SGHAT and CDR2 FQNNGV. The CDR3 extends over 15 amino acids. Trimming removed 2 bases at V and 1 base at J, with 12 bases between. The covered CDR3 bases are TGTGCCAGCAGCTTATCACGAGTTACTTCCTACGAG. Translating gives CASSLSRVTSYE. The whole CDR3 sequence is CASSLSRVTSYEQYF.

This clone was detected ten times or more. The sequence runs out 3 residues before the end of the CDR3; the remainder is reconstructed from the germline J gene. This chain connects TRBV28 to TRBJ2-7; TRBD1 matches 10 bases. This CDR3 spans 14 amino acids. The germline V gene encodes CDR1 MDHEN and CDR2 SYDVKM. The CDR3 spells CASASGTGAYEQYF. The CDR3 DNA, read in part, is TGTGCTTCCGCGTCGGGGACAGGGGCCTACGAG.

This clone was seen many times. The sequenced CDR3 bases are TGTGCCAGCAGTCCCAACCCCTATTCCGCTGAA. The encoded protein is CASSPNPYSAE. The full CDR3 reads CASSPNPYSAEAFF. V is TRBV2 and J is TRBJ1-1; D unclear. The CDR3 end lies 3 residues beyond the end of the read and is filled in from the germline J gene. With 5 bases removed from V and 6 bases from J, the gap between germline ends came to 16 bases. The germline CDR1 and CDR2 sequences are SNHLY and FYNNEI. CDR3 size: 14 residues.

This clone was picked up many times. The covered CDR3 bases are TGTGCCAGCAGTGACCGGGACAACACAGATACG. Translated, it gives CASSDRDNTDT. The full-length CDR3 reads as CASSDRDNTDTQYF. The rearrangement links TRBV6-4 to TRBJ2-3, with D tentatively TRBD1 (6 bases). Read coverage stops 3 residues before the CDR3 terminus; the germline J gene supplies the remainder. This CDR3 has 14 amino acids. The V and J ends lost 2 bases and 2 bases respectively, with 8 bases between them. In germline, CDR1 is MRHNA, CDR2 SNTAGT.

This clone was found many times. The CDR3 extends 3 residues past the end of the read, so its final part is completed from the germline J gene. The V and J genes are TRBV18 and TRBJ2-1; 9 bases match TRBD1. With V trimmed by 5 bases and J by 6 bases, 14 bases remained unmatched. Per the germline V gene, CDR1 is KGHSH and CDR2 is LQKENI. The CDR3 runs 17 residues. The CDR3 here is CASSVTGGGISGNEQFF. CDR3 DNA, as far as it was read: TGTGCCAGCTCAGTCACAGGGGGCGGAATCTCTGGCAATGAG.

There are many counts of this clone. The sequenced fragment ends 3 residues before the CDR3 boundary, so the rest is inferred from the germline J gene. The chain uses TRBV5-1 and TRBJ1-1; possible D gene TRBD1, 6 bases. Germline V gene data show CDR1 as SGHRS and CDR2 as YFSETQ. This CDR3 contains 15 residues. The ends were cut back, 4 bases at V and 7 bases at J, with 20 bases in the middle. The sequenced part of the CDR3 DNA is TGCGCCAGCAGCCTCGAAACAGGGCAGGACGGTGAA. It codes for CASSLETGQDGE. The CDR3 in its entirety is CASSLETGQDGEAFF.

In this sample, this clone turned up many times. The CDR3 end lies 3 residues beyond the end of the read and is filled in from the germline J gene. The chain uses TRBV19 and TRBJ2-3; TRBD2 matches 7 bases. This CDR3 has 16 amino acids. The germline V gene has CDR1 LNHDA and CDR2 SQIVND (reference sequence). The V segment lost 6 bases and the J segment 0 bases; nucleotides outside the gene matches: 9. The covered CDR3 bases are TGTGCCAGTAGCCCCATACTAGCGTCTAGCACAGATACG. Protein: CASSPILASSTDT. The entire CDR3 reads CASSPILASSTDTQYF.

This clone was seen more than once but under ten times. From the germline J gene comes the end of the CDR3, since the read stops 3 residues before it. The rearrangement links TRBV25-1 to TRBJ2-1, with 9 bases fitting TRBD2. CDR3 length equals 22 residues. Per germline, CDR1 MGHDK and CDR2 SYGVNS. V dropped 1 base and J dropped 4; count of bases not matched to a gene: 23. The CDR3 bases that were read are TGTGCCAGCAGTGAATCAGGAGGGCAGACCGACCCTAGCGGGACAATATACAATGAG. It codes for CASSESGGQTDPSGTIYNE. The CDR3, in full, reads CASSESGGQTDPSGTIYNEQFF.

This clone occurred many times. The CDR3 DNA, read in part, is TGTGCCAGCAGTACCACCGACAATTTCTACAATGAG. This gives the protein CASSTTDNFYNE. The CDR3 in full is CASSTTDNFYNEQFF. V usage is TRBV28 and J usage is TRBJ2-1, with D unclear. The read ends 3 residues before the CDR3 terminus; that terminus is restored from the germline J gene. CDR3 length: 15 amino acids. Trimming left V 5 bases short and J 3 bases short, with 14 bases between. Germline CDR1 reads MDHEN; CDR2 reads SYDVKM. Filled out from reference TRBV28 and TRBJ2-1, the complete variable domain reads DVKVTQSSRYLVKRTGEKVFLECVQDMDHENMFWYRQDPGLGLRLIYFSYDVKMKEKGDIPEGYSVSREKKERFSLILESASTNQTSMYLCASSTTDNFYNEQFFGPGTRLTVL.

This clone has at least ten counts. With the read ending 3 residues before the CDR3 end, the germline J gene is used to fill in that end. The chain recombines TRBV14 with TRBJ2-3; 12 nucleotides align to TRBD2. The CDR3 length is 17 residues. Germline loops: CDR1 SGHDN, CDR2 FVKESK. Trimming at V came to 2 bases and at J to 5 bases, leaving 8 bases not matched to a gene. Partial CDR3 DNA: TGTGCCAGCAGCCAATTAAGGCGGGGACTAGCGGGAGATACG. Its protein is CASSQLRRGLAGDT. The entire CDR3 is CASSQLRRGLAGDTQYF. Combining the CDR3 with reference TRBV14 and TRBJ2-3 gives the whole variable domain EAGVTQFPSHSVIEKGQTVTLRCDPISGHDNLYWYRRVMGKEIKFLLHFVKESKQDESGMPNNRFLAERTGGTYSTLKVQPAELEDSGVYFCASSQLRRGLAGDTQYFGPGTRLTVL.